What follows are 15 T cell receptor beta chains derived from one specimen sequenced in a study of blood T cells in healthy people across ages. Primers used in a second PCR of roughly 6 to 12 cycles were a sample-barcoded 5' primer and a J-beta primer mix. TCRdb re-analysed the 5' RACE reads in MiXCR, keeping a single row per CDR3 protein. The sample has about 1,500,000 distinct CDR3 sequences; about 30% are singletons. The specimen was blood. These receptors were collected from a woman in her thirties in good health.

This clonotype was counted between two and nine times. The V call is TRBV18, the J call TRBJ2-7, with a possible D match to TRBD1 (6 bases). Per germline, CDR1 KGHSH and CDR2 LQKENI. V was clipped by 2 bases and J by 6 bases, with 14 bases between them. The CDR3 totals 14 residues. Here the CDR3 DNA reads TGTGCCAGCTCACCATCCTACAGGGCTCTCGAGCAGTACTTC. As protein: CASSPSYRALEQYF.

This clonotype turned up a few times. CDR3 in amino acids: CASSDRLAGISDEQFF. DNA of the CDR3: TGCGCCAGCAGTGACAGACTAGCGGGAATATCGGATGAGCAGTTCTTC. This chain links TRBV10-2 with TRBJ2-1, with TRBD2 identical over 11 bases. This CDR3 comprises 16 residues. Trimming at V came to 3 bases and at J to 8 bases, leaving 9 bases not matched to a gene. The germline gives CDR1 WSHSY, CDR2 SAAADI.

At least ten counts were recorded for this clonotype. J is TRBJ2-1 and V is TRBV7-9, with a tentative D call TRBD2 (5 bases). Germline CDR1 SEHNR, CDR2 FQNEAQ (reference sequence). V lost 6 bases to trimming and J lost 5 bases, with 11 bases between them. This CDR3 region has 13 residues. The CDR3 is CASSRTGNNEQFF. The CDR3 bases are TGTGCCAGCAGTCGGACGGGGAACAATGAGCAGTTCTTC.

The V gene is TRBV20-1, the J gene TRBJ2-3; 11 bases agree with TRBD2. The germline V gene encodes CDR1 DFQATT and CDR2 SNEGSKA (reference sequence). The J segment lost 3 bases and the V segment lost 5 bases, leaving 10 bases of the junction unmatched. The CDR3 spans 16 residues. The CDR3 protein is CSAGTGLAGATDTQYF. CDR3 sequence (DNA): TGCAGTGCTGGGACAGGACTAGCGGGTGCTACAGATACGCAGTATTTT.

This rearrangement joins TRBV6-2 or TRBV6-3 to TRBJ2-1; possible D gene TRBD2, 6 bases. V was shortened by 2 bases and J by 0 bases, with 17 bases between the two germline ends. The CDR3 runs 18 residues. Germline V gene sequence: CDR1 MNHEY, CDR2 SVGEGT. CDR3 protein: CASSYHRTGGISYNEQFF. DNA for the CDR3: TGTGCCAGCAGTTACCATCGGACGGGCGGGATCTCCTACAATGAGCAGTTCTTC.

This clonotype was recorded only once. The CDR3 loop reads CASSQEGQGEQFF. The DNA for the CDR3 is TGCGCCAGCAGCCAAGAGGGACAGGGGGAGCAGTTCTTC. This sequence joins TRBV4-1 and TRBJ2-1; 10 bases line up with TRBD1. Germline loops: CDR1 MGHRA, CDR2 YSYEKL. There are 13 residues in the CDR3. Trimming cost V 0 bases and J 10 bases; bases outside gene matches: 0.

Worth noting for this clonotype: The junction differs from germline at one of its ends, possibly a read error. This chain links TRBV7-9 with TRBJ2-2; 9 bases map to TRBD1. This CDR3 comprises 15 residues. Germline loops: CDR1 SEHNR, CDR2 FQNEAQ (reference sequence). The CDR3 DNA is TGTGCCAGCAGCCTGACAGGGGGACATACCGGGGAGCGGTTTTTT. Its protein product is CASSLTGGHTGERFF.

V and J are TRBV7-2 and TRBJ2-4; D is ambiguous. CDR3 size: 15 residues. V lost 6 bases to trimming and J lost 13 bases, with 25 bases between them. CDR1 is SGHTA, CDR2 FQGNSA, per germline. The CDR3 protein is CASSPPPVSPNEQYF. The CDR3 DNA reads as TGTGCCAGCAGTCCTCCTCCCGTCTCGCCCAATGAGCAGTACTTC.

This chain uses TRBV10-2 with TRBJ1-1; 9 positions agree with TRBD1. Germline loops: CDR1 WSHSY, CDR2 SAAADI. J was trimmed by 0 bases and V by 6 bases; bases with no gene match: 2. The CDR3 has 14 residues. The CDR3 DNA follows: TGCGCCAGCAGGGACAGGGGTATGAACACTGAAGCTTTCTTT. It yields the protein CASRDRGMNTEAFF.

This clonotype was observed at least ten times. This chain connects TRBV3-1 to TRBJ2-6; possibly TRBD2 for D (6 bases). The V end lost 1 base, the J end lost 5 bases, and 18 bases lay between the germline ends. Germline CDR1 LGHDT, CDR2 YNNKEL (reference sequence). CDR3 length: 18 amino acids. The CDR3 sequence: CASSQGRGGDSWANVLTF. CDR3 sequence (DNA): TGTGCCAGCAGCCAAGGGAGGGGTGGAGATTCCTGGGCCAACGTCCTGACTTTC. Full variable domain (outside the CDR3, taken from reference TRBV3-1 and TRBJ2-6): DTAVSQTPKYLVTQMGNDKSIKCEQNLGHDTMYWYKQDSKKFLKIMFSYNNKELIINETVPNRFSPKSPDKAHLNLHINSLELGDSAVYFCASSQGRGGDSWANVLTFGAGSRLTVL.

This clonotype has more than one count but fewer than ten. Compared with germline, one end of the junction differs, possibly owing to a read error. CDR3 bases: TGCGCCAGCTCCGGGCGGGATTGGCGTAGCACAGATATGCAGTATTTT. Protein product: CASSGRDWRSTDMQYF. The chain employs TRBV5-1 and TRBJ2-3; D may be TRBD2 (6 bases). The CDR3 contains 16 residues. The germline CDR1 and CDR2 sequences are SGHRS and YFSETQ.

The V call is TRBV20-1, the J call TRBJ1-5, with 10 bases aligning to TRBD1. CDR1 DFQATT and CDR2 SNEGSKA come from the germline V gene (reference sequence). V gave up 3 bases and J gave up 9 bases; unmatched junction bases: 8. This CDR3 spans 14 amino acids. CDR3 residues: CSASPDRGRGPQHF. The CDR3 coding sequence is TGCAGTGCTAGCCCTGACAGGGGGCGAGGGCCCCAGCATTTT.

At least ten counts were recorded for this clonotype. This chain links TRBV20-1 with TRBJ2-1; D is unclear. There are 13 residues in the CDR3. CDR1 DFQATT and CDR2 SNEGSKA come from the germline V gene (reference sequence). V shed 3 bases and J shed 0 bases, with 6 bases lying between them. CDR3 region: CSASRSSYNEQFF. In nucleotides, the CDR3 is TGCAGTGCTAGTAGGAGCTCCTACAATGAGCAGTTCTTC.

A note on this clonotype: One junction end does not reproduce the germline sequence, and a read error may be involved. This chain links TRBV5-1 with TRBJ1-2, with TRBD1 matching over 7 bases. Per the germline V gene, CDR1 is SGHRS and CDR2 is YFSETQ. The CDR3 sequence is 16 residues long. The CDR3 loop is CASSPGPQDRAYGHTF. CDR3 DNA sequence: TGCGCCAGCAGCCCTGGACCACAAGACAGGGCCTATGGCCACACCTTC. The complete variable domain, with remaining parts taken from reference TRBV5-1 and TRBJ1-2, reads KAGVTQTPRYLIKTRGQQVTLSCSPISGHRSVSWYQQTPGQGLQFLFEYFSETQRNKGNFPGRFSGRQFSNSRSEMNVSTLELGDSALYLCASSPGPQDRAYGHTFGSGTRLTVV.

DNA of the CDR3: TGTGCCAGCAGAGACCAGGGGAGAGGAGAGACCCAGTACTTC. Amino acids: CASRDQGRGETQYF. This chain connects TRBV6-5 to TRBJ2-5; D is perhaps TRBD1 (6 bases). Germline CDR1 and CDR2: MNHEY and SVGAGI. Trimming left V 6 bases short and J 4 bases short, with 15 bases between. This CDR3 has 14 amino acids.